This paragraph covers one T cell receptor (beta chain) sequence. This specimen belongs to a study of blood T cell repertoires in COVID-19. About the research overall: T cells, B-cell-depleted T cells, or PBMCs provided the cDNA or gDNA that served as material.

CDR1 and CDR2 from the germline V gene are MNHEY and SMNVEV (reference sequence). The V end was cut by 5 bases, the J end by 0 bases, with 9 bases between. CDR3 length: 14 amino acids. Assay: immunoSEQ multiplex PCR; the TCRdb copy retains only in-frame clones and omits some. The sample carries approximately 170,000 clones, roughly 90% recorded once. This TCR was sampled from a woman in her sixties or seventies with COVID-19, enrolled during active disease. The chain couples TRBV27 to TRBJ2-3, with D perhaps TRBD1 (5 bases). The specimen sequenced was peripheral blood. The DNA of the CDR3 is TGTGCCAGCAGTAGGACAATTAGCACAGATACGCAGTATTTT. Protein: CASSRTISTDTQYF.